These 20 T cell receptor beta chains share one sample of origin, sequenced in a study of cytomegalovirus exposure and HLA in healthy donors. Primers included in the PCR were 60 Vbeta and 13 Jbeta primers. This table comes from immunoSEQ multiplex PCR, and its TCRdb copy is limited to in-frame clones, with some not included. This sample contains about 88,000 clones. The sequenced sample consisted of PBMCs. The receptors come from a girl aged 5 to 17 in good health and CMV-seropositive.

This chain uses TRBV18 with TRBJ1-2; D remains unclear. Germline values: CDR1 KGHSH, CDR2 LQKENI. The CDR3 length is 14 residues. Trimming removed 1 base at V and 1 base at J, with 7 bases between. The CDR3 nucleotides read TGTGCCAGCTCACCACTCGCGGGTAACTATGGCTACACCTTC. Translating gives CASSPLAGNYGYTF.

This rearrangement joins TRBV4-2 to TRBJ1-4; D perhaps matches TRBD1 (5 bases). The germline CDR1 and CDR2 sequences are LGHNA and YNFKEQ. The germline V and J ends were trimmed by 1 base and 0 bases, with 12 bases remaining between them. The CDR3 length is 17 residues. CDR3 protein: CASSQGPQGSTNEKLFF. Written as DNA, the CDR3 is TGTGCCAGCAGCCAAGGCCCCCAGGGATCAACTAATGAAAAACTGTTTTTT.

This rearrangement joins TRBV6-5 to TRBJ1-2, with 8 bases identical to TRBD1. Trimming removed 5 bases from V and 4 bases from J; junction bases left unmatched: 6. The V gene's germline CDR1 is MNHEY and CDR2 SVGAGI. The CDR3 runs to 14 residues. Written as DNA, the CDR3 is TGTGCCAGCAGTGCCACGCAGGGGGCCTATGGCTACACCTTC. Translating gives CASSATQGAYGYTF.

CDR3 in amino acids: CASSTQDRAYEQYV. The CDR3 nucleotides read TGTGCCAGCAGCACCCAAGACAGGGCCTACGAGCAGTACGTC. The chain joins TRBV7-9 to TRBJ2-7, with TRBD1 identical over 7 bases. This CDR3 contains 14 residues. Germline V gene data show CDR1 as SEHNR and CDR2 as FQNEAQ (reference sequence). Trimming took 5 bases from V and 2 from J; bases not matched to a gene: 6.

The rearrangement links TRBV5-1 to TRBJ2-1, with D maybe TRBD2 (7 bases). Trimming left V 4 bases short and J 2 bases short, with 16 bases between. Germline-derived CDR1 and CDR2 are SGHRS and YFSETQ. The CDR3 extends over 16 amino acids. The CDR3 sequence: CASSHNAGAAYNEQFF. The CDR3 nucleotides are TGCGCCAGCAGCCATAACGCGGGGGCGGCCTACAATGAGCAGTTCTTC.

The CDR3 here is CSAEGGRGGSGELFF. In DNA form, the CDR3 reads TGCAGCGCCGAAGGGGGCAGGGGCGGATCCGGGGAGCTGTTTTTT. The chain uses TRBV29-1 and TRBJ2-2; 7 nucleotides match TRBD1. Germline V gene lookup returns CDR1 SQVTM and CDR2 ANQGSEA. This CDR3 is built from 15 residues. V lost 7 bases to trimming and J lost 6 bases; unmatched junction nucleotides: 14.

The CDR3 is CATRDRGPNTEAFF. The DNA for the CDR3 is TGTGCCACCAGGGACAGGGGCCCGAACACTGAAGCTTTCTTT. V and J are TRBV19 and TRBJ1-1; 10 bases fit TRBD1. The germline V gene encodes CDR1 LNHDA and CDR2 SQIVND (reference sequence). Trimming at V came to 10 bases and at J to 1 base, leaving 6 bases not matched to a gene. This CDR3 spans 14 amino acids.

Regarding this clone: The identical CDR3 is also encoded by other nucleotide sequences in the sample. The CDR3 nucleotides read TGCAGCGTTGGGGCTTCAGGGGACGAGAATTCACCCCTCCACTTT. Translating it yields CSVGASGDENSPLHF. V usage is TRBV29-1 and J usage is TRBJ1-6; D possibly corresponds to TRBD1 (6 bases). Trimming removed 4 bases from V and 7 bases from J, with 17 bases in between. There are 15 residues in the CDR3. Germline V gene sequence: CDR1 SQVTM, CDR2 ANQGSEA.

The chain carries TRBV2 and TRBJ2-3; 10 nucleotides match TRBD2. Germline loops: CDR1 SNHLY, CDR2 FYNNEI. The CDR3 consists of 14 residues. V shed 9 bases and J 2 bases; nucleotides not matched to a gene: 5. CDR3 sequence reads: CASTSGDYTDTQYF. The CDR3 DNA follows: TGTGCCAGTACTAGCGGGGACTACACAGATACGCAGTATTTT.

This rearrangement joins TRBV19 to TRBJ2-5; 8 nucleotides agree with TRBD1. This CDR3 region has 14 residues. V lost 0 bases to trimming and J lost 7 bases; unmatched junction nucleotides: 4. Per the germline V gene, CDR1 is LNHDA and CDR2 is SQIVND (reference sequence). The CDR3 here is CASSIEGTGRTQYF. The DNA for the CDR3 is TGTGCCAGTAGTATAGAAGGGACAGGCCGGACCCAGTACTTC.

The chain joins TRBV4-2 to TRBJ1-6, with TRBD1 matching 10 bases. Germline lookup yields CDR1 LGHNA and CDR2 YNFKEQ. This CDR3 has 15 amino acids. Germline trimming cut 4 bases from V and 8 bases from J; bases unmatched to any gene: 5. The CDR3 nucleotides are TGTGCCAGCAGCCGAACAGGACAGGGGGATTCACCCCTCCACTTT. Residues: CASSRTGQGDSPLHF.

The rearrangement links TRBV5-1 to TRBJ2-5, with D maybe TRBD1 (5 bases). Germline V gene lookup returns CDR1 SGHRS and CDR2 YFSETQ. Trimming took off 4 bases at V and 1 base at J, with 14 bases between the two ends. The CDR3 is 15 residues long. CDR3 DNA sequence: TGCGCCAGCAGCCTCGGACACCTCCGCCAAGAGACCCAGTACTTC. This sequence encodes CASSLGHLRQETQYF.

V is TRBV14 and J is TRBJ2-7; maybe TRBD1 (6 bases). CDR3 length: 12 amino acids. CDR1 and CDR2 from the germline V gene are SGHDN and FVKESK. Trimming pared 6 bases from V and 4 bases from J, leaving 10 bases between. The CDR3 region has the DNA TGTGCCAGCAGTCTACAGGGTTACGAGCAGTACTTC. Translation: CASSLQGYEQYF.

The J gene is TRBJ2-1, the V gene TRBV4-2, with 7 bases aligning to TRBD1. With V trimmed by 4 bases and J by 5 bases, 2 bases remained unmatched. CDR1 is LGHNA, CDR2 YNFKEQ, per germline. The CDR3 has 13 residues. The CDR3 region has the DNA TGTGCCAGCAGCCCAGGGGGAAACAATGAGCAGTTCTTC. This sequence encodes CASSPGGNNEQFF.

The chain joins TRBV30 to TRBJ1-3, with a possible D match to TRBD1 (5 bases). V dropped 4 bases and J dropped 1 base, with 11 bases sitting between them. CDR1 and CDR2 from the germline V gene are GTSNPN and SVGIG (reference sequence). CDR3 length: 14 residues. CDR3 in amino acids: CAWTMGGSGNTIYF. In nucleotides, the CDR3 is TGTGCCTGGACCATGGGGGGTTCTGGAAACACCATATATTTT.

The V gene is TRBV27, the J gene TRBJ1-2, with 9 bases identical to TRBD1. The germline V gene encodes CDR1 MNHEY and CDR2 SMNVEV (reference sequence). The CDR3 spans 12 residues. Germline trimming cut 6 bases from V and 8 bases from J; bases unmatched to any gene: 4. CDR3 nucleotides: TGTGCCAGCAGAGGACAGGGGTGGGGCTACACCTTC. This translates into CASRGQGWGYTF.

DNA of the CDR3: TGTGCCAGCAGACACGACAGGGGCAATCAGCCCCAGCATTTT. As protein: CASRHDRGNQPQHF. The chain links TRBV28 to TRBJ1-5; TRBD1 aligns across 7 bases. The CDR3 is made up of 14 amino acids. J gave up 2 bases and V 6 bases, and 4 bases lay outside the gene matches. Germline lookup yields CDR1 MDHEN and CDR2 SYDVKM.

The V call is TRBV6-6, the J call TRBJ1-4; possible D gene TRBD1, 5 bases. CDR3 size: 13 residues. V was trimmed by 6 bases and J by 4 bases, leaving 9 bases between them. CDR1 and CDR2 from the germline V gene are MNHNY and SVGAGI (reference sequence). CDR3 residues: CASRRDLNEKLFF. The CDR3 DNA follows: TGTGCCAGCAGGCGGGACCTTAATGAAAAACTGTTTTTT.

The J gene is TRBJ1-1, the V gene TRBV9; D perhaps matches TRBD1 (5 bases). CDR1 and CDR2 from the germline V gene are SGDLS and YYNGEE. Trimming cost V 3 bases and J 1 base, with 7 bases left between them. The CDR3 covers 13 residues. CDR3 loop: CASSETANTEAFF. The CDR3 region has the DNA TGTGCCAGCAGCGAGACAGCGAACACTGAAGCTTTCTTT.

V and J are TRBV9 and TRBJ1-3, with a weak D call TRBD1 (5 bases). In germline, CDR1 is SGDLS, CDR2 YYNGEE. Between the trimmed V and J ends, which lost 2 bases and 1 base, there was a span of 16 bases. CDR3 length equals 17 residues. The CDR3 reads CASSVFQGPSSGNTIYF. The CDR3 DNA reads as TGTGCCAGCAGCGTCTTCCAGGGTCCCTCTTCTGGAAACACCATATATTTT.